One sample yielded the 21 T cell receptor beta chains listed below, sequenced in a study of blood T cell repertoires in COVID-19. The method was immunoSEQ multiplex PCR; TCRdb's version includes in-frame clones alone and lacks a portion of them. Counted here are approximately 150,000 clones, about 85% occurring once; the ten biggest clones make up around 1%. Material: peripheral blood. The source is a man aged 35 to 55 with acute or convalescent COVID-19.

This chain uses TRBV20-1 with TRBJ2-5; TRBD1 matches at 11 bases. The CDR3 runs 18 residues. Losses at the gene ends were 3 bases for V and 4 bases for J; bases not matched to a gene: 16. Germline-derived CDR1 and CDR2 are DFQATT and SNEGSKA (reference sequence). The CDR3, as DNA: TGCAGTGCTAGTAGTAGGGGACAGGGGACAGGGGGAGGAGAGACCCAGTACTTC. Amino acid sequence: CSASSRGQGTGGGETQYF.

This chain joins TRBV6-5 and TRBJ1-2; 9 nucleotides agree with TRBD1. The trim removed 4 bases at V and 5 bases at J, leaving 8 bases unmatched. CDR3 size: 15 residues. Looked up from germline, CDR1 is MNHEY and CDR2 is SVGAGI. The DNA of the CDR3 is TGTGCCAGCAGTTCCGATCCGGGACAGGGATATGGCTACACCTTC. Translating it yields CASSSDPGQGYGYTF.

The chain links TRBV30 to TRBJ1-4; the match to TRBD1 covers 7 bases. CDR1 and CDR2 (germline): GTSNPN, SVGIG (reference sequence). Trimming took 4 bases from V and 6 from J; bases not matched to a gene: 5. CDR3 length: 13 residues. CDR3 region: CAWKGRGYEKLFF. Here the CDR3 DNA reads TGTGCCTGGAAGGGCAGGGGGTATGAAAAACTGTTTTTT.

V is TRBV19 and J is TRBJ1-5; D is undetermined. The V gene lost 2 bases and the J gene lost 14 bases, with 16 bases spanning the gap. Germline CDR1 LNHDA, CDR2 SQIVND (reference sequence). The CDR3 covers 13 residues. The DNA of the CDR3 is TGTGCCAGTAGTATATCCCAGAAGGGAGAAGAGCATTTT. Protein sequence: CASSISQKGEEHF.

In the case of this clone: Distinct nucleotide sequences in the sample also encode this CDR3. The V call is TRBV19, the J call TRBJ1-3, with unresolved D. V lost 2 bases and J 3 bases, leaving 5 bases between the germline ends. CDR1 is LNHDA, CDR2 SQIVND, per germline (reference sequence). The CDR3 runs 13 residues. The CDR3 nucleotides read TGTGCCAGTAGTATAACGGGTGGAAACACCATATATTTT. Amino acids: CASSITGGNTIYF.

The J gene is TRBJ2-6, the V gene TRBV11-2, with D maybe TRBD2 (6 bases). The V end was cut by 4 bases, the J end by 3 bases, with 13 bases between. Germline V gives CDR1 SGHAT, CDR2 FQNNGV. The CDR3 loop spans 16 amino acids. CDR3 DNA: TGTGCCAGCAGCTGGGGCGGGGTAATTGGGGCCAACGTCCTGACTTTC. Translation: CASSWGGVIGANVLTF.

The chain uses TRBV15 and TRBJ2-7, with 10 positions matching TRBD1. Germline V CDR1 and CDR2: LNHNV, YYDKDF (reference sequence). This CDR3 spans 15 amino acids. V trimming: 2 bases; J trimming: 3 bases; junction bases outside the gene matches: 4. DNA of the CDR3: TGTGCCACCAGCAGACTCCGGGACAGGGGCTACGAGCAGTACTTC. Its translation is CATSRLRDRGYEQYF.

Details on this clone: The junction differs from germline at one of its ends, possibly a read error. V gene TRBV7-8 combines with J gene TRBJ1-4, with D perhaps TRBD1 (5 bases). The CDR3 extends over 11 amino acids. CDR1 SGHVS and CDR2 FQNEAQ come from the germline V gene. The CDR3 DNA sequence: TGTGCCAGCAGCTTATTGGGGGGAACCCTTTTT. Translated, it gives CASSLLGGTLF. Looking up the rest from reference TRBV7-8 and TRBJ1-4 gives the full variable domain: GAGVSQSPRYKVAKRGQDVALRCDPISGHVSLFWYQQALGQGPEFLTYFQNEAQLDKSGLPSDRFFAERPEGSVSTLKIQRTQQEDSAVYLCASSLLGGTLFGSGTQLSVL.

This clone was detected a few times. The chain has TRBV6-5 and TRBJ1-5, with D unclear. CDR3 size: 13 residues. From germline, CDR1 is MNHEY and CDR2 SVGAGI. V lost 8 bases, J lost 7 bases, and 15 bases lay in between. CDR3 loop: CASEGGRKQPQHF. DNA for the CDR3: TGTGCCAGCGAAGGAGGGAGGAAACAGCCCCAGCATTTT.

The V gene is TRBV5-1, the J gene TRBJ2-5; TRBD1 matches at 8 bases. Germline loops: CDR1 SGHRS, CDR2 YFSETQ. The CDR3 consists of 15 residues. Trimming at V came to 1 base and at J to 4 bases, leaving 6 bases not matched to a gene. CDR3 nucleotide sequence: TGCGCCAGCAGCTTGACAGGGGGTCGGGGAGAGACCCAGTACTTC. The encoded protein is CASSLTGGRGETQYF. Supplemented by reference TRBV5-1 and TRBJ2-5, the full variable domain reads KAGVTQTPRYLIKTRGQQVTLSCSPISGHRSVSWYQQTPGQGLQFLFEYFSETQRNKGNFPGRFSGRQFSNSRSEMNVSTLELGDSALYLCASSLTGGRGETQYFGPGTRLLVL.

The rearrangement links TRBV6-4 to TRBJ1-3; D not resolved. CDR1 and CDR2 (germline): MRHNA, SNTAGT. V lost 2 bases to trimming and J lost 0 bases, with 11 bases between them. This CDR3 is 16 amino acids long. The DNA of the CDR3 is TGTGCCAGCAGTGACGTTCGGGGTTCCTCTGGAAACACCATATATTTT. Its translation: CASSDVRGSSGNTIYF.

The chain couples TRBV27 to TRBJ2-3; 12 nucleotides align to TRBD1. Trimming cost V 5 bases and J 1 base; bases outside gene matches: 16. CDR1 is MNHEY and CDR2 is SMNVEV in the germline V gene (reference sequence). This CDR3 contains 20 residues. The CDR3 nucleotides read TGTGCCAGCAGTGCCGATTCCGGGACAGGGGGCATTGAGGGCACAGATACGCAGTATTTT. The encoded protein is CASSADSGTGGIEGTDTQYF.

The gene calls are TRBV7-2 and TRBJ2-1; weak D call: TRBD2 (5 bases). This CDR3 comprises 13 residues. CDR1 is SGHTA, CDR2 FQGNSA, per germline. V was clipped by 2 bases and J by 7 bases, with 9 bases between them. The CDR3 DNA follows: TGTGCCAGCAGCTTAAAATCGGGAAATGAGCAGTTCTTC. Its translation is CASSLKSGNEQFF.

V is TRBV7-9 and J is TRBJ2-7; tentative D call: TRBD2 (7 bases). The germline gives CDR1 SEHNR, CDR2 FQNEAQ (reference sequence). CDR3 length equals 16 residues. V was cut by 6 bases and J by 5 bases, with 23 bases left in between. Written as DNA, the CDR3 is TGTGCCAGCAGTTACCTTGAGGGGGGAGGGGTGGACGAGCAGTACTTC. Protein: CASSYLEGGGVDEQYF.

The CDR3 coding sequence is TGTGCCAGCAATGCCCGGACAAGCACCGGGGAGCTGTTTTTT. Translation gives CASNARTSTGELFF. The rearrangement uses TRBV6-5 and TRBJ2-2; D might be TRBD1 (5 bases). Between the trimmed V and J ends, which lost 7 bases and 4 bases, there was a span of 13 bases. In germline, CDR1 is MNHEY, CDR2 SVGAGI. The CDR3 totals 14 residues.

This clone was observed a few times. This chain joins TRBV7-2 and TRBJ1-2, with D possibly being TRBD1 (6 bases). The CDR3 is 14 amino acids. Trimming shortened V by 5 bases and J by 2 bases, and 12 bases separated the two germline ends. CDR1 and CDR2 (germline): SGHTA, FQGNSA. The CDR3 protein is CASSRDNINYGYTF. DNA of the CDR3: TGTGCCAGCAGCCGGGACAACATCAACTATGGCTACACCTTC.

Regarding this clone: An end of the junction does not agree with germline; a read error may underlie this. V gene TRBV6-5 combines with J gene TRBJ1-5, with 7 bases identical to TRBD1. This CDR3 region has 14 residues. CDR1 MNHEY and CDR2 SVGAGI come from the germline V gene. The CDR3 DNA sequence: TGTGCCAGCAGTCGGGGGCGAGAGACAGGGCTACACTTTTTT. Translated, it gives CASSRGRETGLHFF.

The J gene is TRBJ1-6, the V gene TRBV5-4, with 8 nucleotides matching TRBD1. CDR1 is SGHNT and CDR2 is YYREEE in the germline V gene (reference sequence). The junction had 16 bases not matched to a gene; V was cut back by 1 base and J by 10 bases. The CDR3 length is 18 residues. CDR3 nucleotide sequence: TGTGCCAGCAGCTTGTCGGGCAGGGGGCGCTTTGGGGGGTCACCCCTCCACTTT. This encodes CASSLSGRGRFGGSPLHF.

CDR3 coding DNA: TGCAGCGTTGTCTTTGGACAGGCCACTGAAGCTTTCTTT. Translated: CSVVFGQATEAFF. This chain joins TRBV29-1 and TRBJ1-1; 7 bases map to TRBD1. CDR3 length: 13 residues. V gave up 4 bases and J gave up 4 bases; unmatched junction bases: 6. Germline CDR1 and CDR2: SQVTM and ANQGSEA. Combining the CDR3 with reference TRBV29-1 and TRBJ1-1 gives the whole variable domain SAVISQKPSRDICQRGTSLTIQCQVDSQVTMMFWYRQQPGQSLTLIATANQGSEATYESGFVIDKFPISRPNLTFSTLTVSNMSPEDSSIYLCSVVFGQATEAFFGQGTRLTVV.

The chain couples TRBV13 to TRBJ1-1; TRBD1 is a possible D gene (6 bases). The CDR3 consists of 16 residues. Germline lookup yields CDR1 PRHDT and CDR2 FYEKMQ (reference sequence). The germline V and J ends were trimmed by 5 bases and 0 bases, with 16 bases remaining between them. The CDR3: CASSPLTGTLNTEAFF. The CDR3 DNA follows: TGTGCCAGCAGCCCCTTGACAGGAACATTGAACACTGAAGCTTTCTTT. The whole variable domain, filled in from reference TRBV13 and TRBJ1-1, reads AAGVIQSPRHLIKEKRETATLKCYPIPRHDTVYWYQQGPGQDPQFLISFYEKMQSDKGSIPDRFSAQQFSDYHSELNMSSLELGDSALYFCASSPLTGTLNTEAFFGQGTRLTVV.

The rearrangement joins TRBV13 to TRBJ2-7; no firm D call. The V gene's germline CDR1 is PRHDT and CDR2 FYEKMQ (reference sequence). The CDR3 runs to 14 residues. Trimming took off 1 base at V and 3 bases at J, with 10 bases between the two ends. CDR3 loop: CASSLEGAVYEQYF. The CDR3, as DNA: TGTGCCAGCAGCTTAGAAGGTGCGGTCTACGAGCAGTACTTC.